Listed below are T cell receptor beta chains from one sample, sequenced in a study of T cells in Graves' hyperthyroidism and ophthalmopathy. TCRdb re-derived calls from the multiplex PCR reads in MiXCR, one entry per CDR3 protein. The repertoire holds hundreds of thousands of distinct CDR3 sequences, roughly a third seen once, with less than 35% in the top ten. Specimen: blood. Receptor source: a woman between 40 and 55 years old with Graves' hyperthyroidism. Each CDR3 is given with its conserved first and last residue. A D gene is named only where the DNA matches it firmly. Clone size appears in some rows only: once, few, many, or a class for an expanded clone.

J,size,D,V,CDR3,DNA
TRBJ1-1,many,NA,TRBV9,CASAAGTNTEAFF,TGTGCCAGCGCTGCAGGGACCAACACTGAAGCTTTCTTT
TRBJ2-1,once,TRBD2,TRBV7-9,CASSSPARLAGEQFF,TGTGCCAGCAGCTCCCCGGCCCGACTAGCGGGGGAGCAGTTCTTC
TRBJ2-1,NA,TRBD2,TRBV9,CASSAPGLVNEQFF,TGTGCCAGCAGCGCTCCGGGACTAGTGAATGAGCAGTTCTTC
TRBJ1-2,many,NA,TRBV9,CASSAGRGLAYGYTF,TGTGCCAGCAGCGCAGGCCGGGGGTTGGCCTATGGCTACACCTTC
TRBJ2-7,NA,NA,TRBV28,CASMPGATYEQYF,TGTGCCAGCATGCCAGGGGCGACCTACGAGCAGTACTTC
TRBJ2-7,NA,NA,TRBV7-2,CASSFVGQGVYEQYF,TGTGCCAGCAGCTTCGTCGGGCAGGGAGTCTACGAGCAGTACTTC
TRBJ1-1,many,NA,TRBV5-1,CASTRQVGNTEAFF,TGCGCCAGCACCCGACAGGTCGGAAACACTGAAGCTTTCTTT
TRBJ1-5,many,TRBD1,TRBV7-9,CASSFEGAEPQHF,TGTGCCAGCAGCTTTGAGGGGGCGGAGCCCCAGCATTTT
TRBJ1-2,NA,NA,TRBV19,CASSLGGPGNYGYTF,TGTGCCAGTTCCCTGGGGGGGCCGGGTAACTATGGCTACACCTTC
TRBJ2-5,once,NA,TRBV29-1,CSVGQGRILDVRPQETQYF,TGCAGCGTTGGGCAGGGAAGAATACTAGACGTACGGCCCCAAGAGACCCAGTACTTC
TRBJ1-1,NA,NA,TRBV9,CASSAPPGGRGTEAFF,TGTGCCAGCAGCGCCCCCCCGGGGGGCCGGGGCACTGAAGCTTTCTTT
TRBJ1-1,many,TRBD1,TRBV2,CASRRTGGTEAFF,TGTGCCAGCAGACGCACAGGGGGCACTGAAGCTTTCTTT
TRBJ2-7,many,NA,TRBV10-2,CASSERGGGQRDEQYF,TGCGCCAGCAGTGAGAGGGGGGGTGGACAGCGGGACGAGCAGTACTTC
TRBJ2-7,many,TRBD1,TRBV20-1,CSASRQGANEQYF,TGCAGTGCTAGTCGACAGGGGGCGAACGAGCAGTACTTC
TRBJ1-1,many,NA,TRBV20-1,CSAEDGTEAFF,TGCAGTGCCGAAGACGGGACTGAAGCTTTCTTT
TRBJ1-1,many,NA,TRBV5-8,CASSLILQDTEAFF,TGTGCCAGCAGCTTGATCCTTCAGGACACTGAAGCTTTCTTT
TRBJ1-6,NA,TRBD1,TRBV15,CATSSGGTNRGSPLHF,TGTGCCACCAGCAGCGGCGGGACAAACAGGGGATCACCCCTCCACTTT
TRBJ2-7,many,NA,TRBV15,CATSRVEGYEQYF,TGTGCCACCAGCAGAGTAGAGGGCTACGAGCAGTACTTC
TRBJ2-7,NA,NA,TRBV20-1,CSARDIGDPYEQYF,TGCAGTGCTAGAGATATAGGGGATCCCTACGAGCAGTACTTC
TRBJ2-7,NA,NA,TRBV7-9,CASSSHIGGEYEQYF,TGTGCCAGCAGCTCACATATCGGGGGAGAATACGAGCAGTACTTC
TRBJ1-2,many,NA,TRBV9,CASSAYTVGYTF,TGTGCCAGCAGCGCCTACACAGTTGGCTACACCTTC
TRBJ1-1,NA,TRBD1,TRBV2,CASSEDRQGGFAFF,TGTGCCAGCAGTGAAGACAGACAGGGTGGGTTCGCTTTCTTT
TRBJ1-2,many,NA,TRBV7-2,CASSLAAEPTYGYTF,TGTGCCAGCAGCTTAGCGGCAGAGCCCACCTATGGCTACACCTTC
TRBJ2-7,NA,NA,TRBV4-3,CASSQDPPDSSYEQYF,TGCGCCAGCAGCCAAGACCCTCCGGACAGCTCCTACGAGCAGTACTTC
TRBJ2-7,once,NA,TRBV5-1,CASSLVRIGEQYF,TGCGCCAGCAGCTTGGTGAGGATCGGGGAGCAGTACTTC
TRBJ1-5,NA,NA,TRBV7-9,CASSHRGEGQPQHF,TGTGCCAGCAGCCATAGAGGGGAAGGTCAGCCCCAGCATTTT
TRBJ2-7,NA,NA,TRBV6-5,CASTPTAGAYEQYF,TGTGCCAGCACCCCGACAGCTGGGGCCTACGAGCAGTACTTC
TRBJ2-2,many,NA,TRBV15,CATSRDRGGPGELFF,TGTGCCACCAGCAGAGATCGGGGCGGCCCCGGGGAGCTGTTTTTT
TRBJ2-1,NA,TRBD2,TRBV10-1,CASSAQTSGSTEQFF,TGCGCCAGCAGTGCACAGACTAGCGGGAGTACTGAGCAGTTCTTC
TRBJ2-7,once,NA,TRBV20-1,CSASNWGAFYEQYF,TGCAGTGCTAGTAACTGGGGAGCATTCTACGAGCAGTACTTC
TRBJ2-7,many,NA,TRBV2,CASGTLEQYF,TGTGCCAGCGGTACGCTCGAGCAGTACTTC
TRBJ2-7,many,NA,TRBV7-2,CASSLGRFSYEQYF,TGTGCCAGCAGCTTAGGGCGATTCTCCTACGAGCAGTACTTC
TRBJ1-2,NA,NA,TRBV6-6,CASSYRTDNYGYTF,TGTGCCAGCAGTTACCGGACAGATAACTATGGCTACACCTTC
TRBJ1-2,NA,NA,TRBV4-3,CASSQDEGIWYGYTF,TGCGCCAGCAGCCAAGACGAGGGAATTTGGTATGGCTACACCTTC
TRBJ1-2,many,TRBD1,TRBV2,CASKRRAGGDGYTF,TGTGCCAGCAAGCGCCGGGCAGGGGGCGACGGCTACACCTTC
TRBJ1-1,NA,NA,TRBV7-2,CASSLGTEVSVF,TGTGCCAGCAGCTTAGGGACGGAGGTTTCGGTCTTT
TRBJ1-2,many,NA,TRBV29-1,CSVGDKDRGYTF,TGCAGCGTTGGGGACAAGGATCGCGGCTACACCTTC
TRBJ2-5,many,NA,TRBV4-1,CASSQGSETQYF,TGCGCCAGCAGCCAAGGCTCGGAGACCCAGTACTTC
TRBJ1-6,NA,TRBD1,TRBV5-4,CASRTDRGNSPLHF,TGTGCCAGCAGAACCGACAGGGGTAATTCACCCCTCCACTTT
TRBJ2-5,NA,NA,TRBV7-8,CASRETATKAETQYF,TGTGCCAGCCGGGAGACAGCCACCAAGGCGGAGACCCAGTACTTC
TRBJ1-3,NA,NA,TRBV10-3,CAIRQTFSRGGGNTIYF,TGTGCCATCAGACAGACATTCAGTCGAGGGGGTGGAAACACCATATATTTT
TRBJ1-1,many,NA,TRBV5-8,CASSLEVWSEAFF,TGTGCCAGCAGCTTGGAGGTTTGGTCTGAAGCTTTCTTT
TRBJ1-5,many,NA,TRBV6-5,CASSSEGRNQPQHF,TGTGCCAGCAGTTCTGAGGGTCGCAATCAGCCCCAGCATTTT
TRBJ2-5,many,NA,TRBV24-1,CATSDYRGTQETQYF,TGTGCCACCAGTGATTACCGCGGGACCCAAGAGACCCAGTACTTC
TRBJ2-5,many,NA,TRBV2,CASSELPGETQYF,TGTGCCAGCAGTGAATTACCGGGCGAGACCCAGTACTTC
TRBJ1-5,many,NA,TRBV9,CASSVGGKGGQPQHF,TGTGCCAGCAGCGTAGGTGGAAAGGGAGGTCAGCCCCAGCATTTT
TRBJ2-7,NA,TRBD1,TRBV10-3,CANQGQDGYEQYF,TGTGCCAATCAGGGACAGGACGGGTACGAGCAGTACTTC
TRBJ1-3,many,NA,TRBV19,CASTLEGRGNTIYF,TGTGCCAGTACGTTGGAAGGGAGAGGAAACACCATATATTTT
TRBJ2-1,few,NA,TRBV7-9,CASSSPSGYNEQFF,TGTGCCAGCAGCTCTCCCTCGGGGTACAATGAGCAGTTCTTC
TRBJ2-6,many,NA,TRBV2,CASTRAEGANVLTF,TGTGCCAGCACTAGGGCGGAAGGGGCCAACGTCCTGACTTTC